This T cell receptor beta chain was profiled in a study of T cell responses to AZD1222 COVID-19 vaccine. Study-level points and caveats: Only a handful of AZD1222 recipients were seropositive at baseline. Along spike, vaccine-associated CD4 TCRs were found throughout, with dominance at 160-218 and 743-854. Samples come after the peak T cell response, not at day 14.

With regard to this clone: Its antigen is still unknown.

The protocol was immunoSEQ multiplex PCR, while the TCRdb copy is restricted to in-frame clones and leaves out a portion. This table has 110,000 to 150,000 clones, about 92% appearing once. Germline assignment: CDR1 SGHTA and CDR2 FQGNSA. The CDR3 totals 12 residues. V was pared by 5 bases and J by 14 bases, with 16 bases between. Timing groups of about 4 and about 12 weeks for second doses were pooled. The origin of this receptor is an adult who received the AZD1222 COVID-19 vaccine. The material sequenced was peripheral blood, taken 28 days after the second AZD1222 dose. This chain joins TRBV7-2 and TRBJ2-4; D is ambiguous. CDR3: CASSPPGSPKYF. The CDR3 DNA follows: TGTGCCAGCAGCCCCCCCGGTTCCCCGAAGTACTTC.